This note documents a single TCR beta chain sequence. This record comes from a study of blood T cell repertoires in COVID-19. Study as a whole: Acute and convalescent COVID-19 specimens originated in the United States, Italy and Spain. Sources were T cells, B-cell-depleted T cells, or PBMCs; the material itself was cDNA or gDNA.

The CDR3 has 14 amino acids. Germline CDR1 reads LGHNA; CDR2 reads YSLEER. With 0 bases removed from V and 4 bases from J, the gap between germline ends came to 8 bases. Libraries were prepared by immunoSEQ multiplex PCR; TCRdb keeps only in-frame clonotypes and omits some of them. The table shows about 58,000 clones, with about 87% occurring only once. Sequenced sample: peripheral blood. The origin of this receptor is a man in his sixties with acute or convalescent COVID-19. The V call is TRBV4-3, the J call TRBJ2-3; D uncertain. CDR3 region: CASSQDWSADTQYF. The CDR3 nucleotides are TGCGCCAGCAGCCAAGATTGGAGTGCAGATACGCAGTATTTT.